Sequencing of this T cell receptor (beta chain) was carried out in a study of OX40 agonist ivuxolimab in advanced cancers. Study in general: Those enrolled were about 82% male, with a mean age of approximately 60 years and ages from roughly 20 to 85. Prior anti-PD-1, anti-PD-L1 or anti-CTLA-4 therapy was allowed; approximately 41% had some. Regarding the study as a whole: CD8+ T cells (on average) carried more expanded clones than CD4+ T cells.

The repertoire was sequenced with immunoSEQ multiplex PCR; TCRdb's copy has only in-frame clones and lacks some. The sample records some 64,000 clones, about 91% being singletons. As regards this clone: What it binds is not known.

Drawing of blood for sampling happened at baseline, at cycle 4 day 1, and at cycle 7 day 1. Germline-derived CDR1 and CDR2 are LNHNV and YYDKDF (reference sequence). CDR3 length: 19 residues. Trimming took 0 bases from V and 0 from J; bases not matched to a gene: 9. The V gene is TRBV15, the J gene TRBJ2-5, with 11 bases that match TRBD2. The specimen comprised CD4+ or CD8+ T cells sorted from blood, sampled in a trial of the OX40 agonist ivuxolimab. The clonotype was recovered from an adult with an advanced solid tumor such as melanoma, head and neck, liver or kidney cancer. In DNA, the CDR3 is TGTGCCACCAGCAGAGATCAACTAGCGGGAGTGGGGTACCAAGAGACCCAGTACTTC. Encoded protein: CATSRDQLAGVGYQETQYF.